This TCR beta chain was retrieved from a study of quantifying T cell responses using KT2 cells (dated by TCRdb to between 2016 and 2019). With respect to the entire study: RNA was DNase-treated and reverse transcribed with TCR alpha and beta constant-region primers, mostly using SuperScript III. Under optimum conditions, the T4 ligation step was estimated to exceed 8% efficiency. PCR2 was run as a SYBR Green qPCR and stopped at a predetermined fluorescence threshold to avoid over-amplification. Study-wide findings and limitations: At very high KT2 spike-in numbers, detection of KT2 sequences reached saturation. The numbers of KT2 alpha and beta sequences increased linearly with the number of input KT2 cells across several orders of magnitude. KT2 sequences were detected down to the lowest spike-in tested, about one KT2 cell per 100,000 PBMC. No side-by-side comparison between this pipeline and other TCR sequencing techniques was included in the study.

To test the sensitivity and accuracy of the pipeline, known numbers of KT2, a T cell clone whose TCR had already been sequenced, were spiked into unfractionated PBMC. A range of KT2-to-PBMC ratios was produced by mixing KT2 cells with a fixed number of PBMC. As encoded in the germline V gene, CDR1 is SGHVS while CDR2 is FNYEAQ. Relative to germline, V is 3 bases shorter and J is 7 bases shorter, with 10 bases between their ends. The CDR3 contains 12 residues, cysteine and phenylalanine counted. Only the CDR3 DNA stays, 36 bases, in frame from base 1. Receptors were amplified or captured by UMI-ligation and nested PCR. A single-stranded oligonucleotide bearing the Illumina SP2 sequence and a UMI was ligated to the 3' end of the cDNA with T4 RNA ligase 1. PCR1 consisted of around 4 cycles (98 degrees C 15 s, 69 degrees C 30 s, 72 degrees C 40 s), and for the beta primer an equimolar mix of RC1.1 and RC1.2 was used to cover TRBC1 and TRBC2. Starting at PCR2, the TCR alpha and beta chains were handled separately, and sample indices and Illumina adaptors were added. The UMI was composed of 12 random nucleotides, arranged as two hexamers separated by a spacer, and was positioned after an 8-base spacer. Sequencing was done on an Illumina MiSeq using v2 2x251 paired-end chemistry, usually with approximately 11 samples per run. To boost diversity, each sequencing library was supplemented with PhiX DNA at roughly 4.5-7%. The paper's data handling went like this. Raw reads were converted to FASTQ with bcl2fastq and demultiplexed by dual indices using Demultiplexor. V and J genes were assigned by Decombinator through tag matching that permitted a single base-pair mismatch. Collapsinator used UMIs to correct both sequencing errors and frequency errors arising from PCR heterogeneity. Decombinator identifiers were converted to nucleotide sequence by CDR3Translator, the sequences were translated to amino acids, and CDR3 was extracted using C- and N-terminal motifs. Each distinct KT2 TCR was counted as a cluster of KT2 sequences sharing one unique molecular identifier. TCRdb cleaned the public reads at Q25 with fastp, built clones with MiXCR and kept in-frame beta chains. Rows are unified per CDR3 protein, each entry keeping the most common DNA and genes. These V and J calls are TCRdb output, not the study's own analysis. This sample lists around 56,000 distinct CDR3 sequences; more than 9% were detected once. The ten largest account for about 9.5% of the sample.

This clonotype is regarded as medium-sized (0.01 to 0.1%). It lacks a known antigen. No qualities accompany the bases; no much larger clone lies one base away. The receptor's source is a human donor. The specimen was PBMCs spiked with cells of the T cell clone KT2. The V and J segments used are TRBV7-6 and TRBJ2-7; the D element might be TRBD1 or TRBD2, as each aligns at 5 bases. Here is the DNA: TGTGCCAGCAGCTTGGGGGACCGAGAGCAGTACTTC. Its product reads: CASSLGDREQYF.